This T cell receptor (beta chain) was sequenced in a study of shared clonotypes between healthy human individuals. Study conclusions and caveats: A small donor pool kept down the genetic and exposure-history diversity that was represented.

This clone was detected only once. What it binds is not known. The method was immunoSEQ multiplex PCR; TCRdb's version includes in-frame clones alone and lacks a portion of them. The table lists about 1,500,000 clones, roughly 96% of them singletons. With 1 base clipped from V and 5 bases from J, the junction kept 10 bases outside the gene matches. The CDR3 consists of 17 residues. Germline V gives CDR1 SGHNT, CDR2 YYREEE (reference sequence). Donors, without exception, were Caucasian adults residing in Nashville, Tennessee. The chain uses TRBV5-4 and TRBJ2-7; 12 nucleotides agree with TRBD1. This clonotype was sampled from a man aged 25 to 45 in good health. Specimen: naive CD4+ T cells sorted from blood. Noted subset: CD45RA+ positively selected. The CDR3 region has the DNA TGTGCCAGCAGCTTGCGGGACAGGGGGCTCGGGAGGAACGAGCAGTACTTC. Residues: CASSLRDRGLGRNEQYF.